This TCR beta chain was recovered during a study of early T cells in non-severe SARS-CoV-2 infection. Study-level background: Sequencing of unsorted whole blood was done on bulk RNA, leaving chains unpaired.

Individual cDNA molecules were tagged with unique molecular identifiers. TCRdb itself ran the 5' RACE reads through MiXCR, one entry per CDR3 protein. The sample consists of approximately 35,000 distinct CDR3 sequences, 5.7% of them appearing once. This clonotype was picked up many times. This receptor was obtained from an adult who was a healthcare worker with PCR-confirmed SARS-CoV-2 infection or an uninfected control (not recorded which). What was sequenced was whole blood.

The CDR3 loop is CASSYGTGELFF. The CDR3 DNA is TGTGCCAGCAGTTACGGGACAGGGGAGCTGTTTTTT. This rearrangement joins TRBV6-2 or TRBV6-3 to TRBJ2-2, with a weak D call TRBD1 (6 bases). The CDR3 covers 12 residues. V lost 2 bases and J lost 8, with 6 bases in between. Per germline, CDR1 MNHEY and CDR2 SVGEGT.